The present TCR beta chain was sequenced within a study of response to subunit inactivated influenza vaccine. In the case of this clonotype: The antigen is not known.

The V gene lost 5 bases and the J gene lost 1 base, with 11 bases spanning the gap. The CDR3 covers 14 residues. Per the germline V gene, CDR1 is SEHNR and CDR2 is FQNEAQ (reference sequence). Overall study results and limits: Researchers suggested that each seasonal influenza vaccination recruits few new T cells.

TCRdb processed the RT-PCR reads anew with MiXCR; each CDR3 protein has one entry. The sample has about 240,000 distinct CDR3 sequences, more than 10% seen once. Sequenced here: non-naive T cells sorted from PBMCs, sampled 14 to 15 days before vaccination. This chain uses TRBV7-9 with TRBJ1-1; D possibly corresponds to TRBD1 (5 bases). This clonotype was obtained from a man aged 45 to 65 who received an inactivated influenza vaccine. In DNA, the CDR3 is TGTGCCAGCAGCAAGACAGCCAAGAACACTGAAGCTTTCTTT. Residues: CASSKTAKNTEAFF.